This TCR beta chain was found in a study of shared clonotypes between healthy human individuals. Trimming pared 3 bases from V and 0 bases from J, leaving 8 bases between. This CDR3 is built from 14 residues. Germline assignment: CDR1 MDHEN and CDR2 SYDVKM. CD8 cells regarded as naive lacked CD45RO, were positively chosen for CCR7, and omitted terminally differentiated effector memory CD45RA+ cells. Study-wide results and limits: What naive subsets generally showed was a larger estimated richness than memory subsets showed.

As concerns this clone: As yet, its antigen is unknown.

It was at deep level that the assay was run. Original processing notes: ImmunoSEQ output lacked quality scores and full-length reads, limiting matched filtering. Data came from immunoSEQ multiplex PCR; TCRdb stores just in-frame clones and leaves some out. D and trimming come from the DNA, and the V and J calls and clone size come from that table. There are approximately 840,000 clones in the sample; 95% to 97% occur only once, and less than 0.25% lies in the top ten. The material sequenced was naive CD8+ T cells sorted from blood. The sequence came from a man younger than 45 in good health. J is TRBJ1-1 and V is TRBV28; D ambiguous. The chain's CDR3 is CASSLDQMNTEAFF. The CDR3 DNA reads as TGTGCCAGCAGTTTGGATCAGATGAACACTGAAGCTTTCTTT.